This TCR beta chain was recovered during a study of cytomegalovirus exposure and HLA in healthy donors. This CDR3 region has 17 residues. Trimming took 1 base from V and 0 from J; bases not matched to a gene: 7. Germline V gene sequence: CDR1 GTSNPN, CDR2 SVGIG (reference sequence). The PCR ran on 60 Vbeta and 13 Jbeta primers. This table comes from immunoSEQ multiplex PCR, and its TCRdb copy is limited to in-frame clones, with some not included. The data show roughly 100,000 clones, approximately 64% seen once. This clonotype originated in a boy aged 10-17 years in good health and CMV-seropositive. This chain joins TRBV30 and TRBJ2-3, with TRBD2 identical over 10 bases. Sequencing input: PBMCs. CDR3 coding DNA: TGTGCCTGGAGTGGGCTAGCGGGGGCCTCTAGCACAGATACGCAGTATTTT. It yields the protein CAWSGLAGASSTDTQYF.